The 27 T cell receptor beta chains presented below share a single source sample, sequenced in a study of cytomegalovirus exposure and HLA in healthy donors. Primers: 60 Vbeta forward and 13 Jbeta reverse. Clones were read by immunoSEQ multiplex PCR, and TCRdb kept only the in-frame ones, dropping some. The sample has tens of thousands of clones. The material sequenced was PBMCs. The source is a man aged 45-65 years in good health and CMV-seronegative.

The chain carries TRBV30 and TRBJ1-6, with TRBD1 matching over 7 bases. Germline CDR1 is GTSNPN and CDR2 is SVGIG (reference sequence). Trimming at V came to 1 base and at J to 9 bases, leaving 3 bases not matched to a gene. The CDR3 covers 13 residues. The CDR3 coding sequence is TGTGCCTGGAGTGGACAGGGAGTTTCACCCCTCCACTTT. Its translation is CAWSGQGVSPLHF. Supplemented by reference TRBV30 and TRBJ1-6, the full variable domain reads SQTIHQWPATLVQPVGSPLSLECTVEGTSNPNLYWYRQAAGRGLQLLFYSVGIGQISSEVPQNLSASRPQDRQFILSSKKLLLSDSGFYLCAWSGQGVSPLHFGNGTRLTVT.

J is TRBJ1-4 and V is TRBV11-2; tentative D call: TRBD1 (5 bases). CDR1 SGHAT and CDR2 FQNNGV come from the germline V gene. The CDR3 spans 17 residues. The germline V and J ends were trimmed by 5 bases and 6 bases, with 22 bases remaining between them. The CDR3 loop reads CASSQTTLTARDEKLFF. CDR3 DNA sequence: TGTGCCAGCAGCCAAACGACCCTGACAGCTCGGGATGAAAAACTGTTTTTT.

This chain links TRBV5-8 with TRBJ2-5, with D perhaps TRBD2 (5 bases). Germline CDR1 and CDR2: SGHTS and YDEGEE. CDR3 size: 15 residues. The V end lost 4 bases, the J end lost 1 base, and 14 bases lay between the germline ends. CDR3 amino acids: CASSPPFGLQETQYF. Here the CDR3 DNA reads TGTGCCAGCAGCCCGCCCTTTGGACTCCAAGAGACCCAGTACTTC.

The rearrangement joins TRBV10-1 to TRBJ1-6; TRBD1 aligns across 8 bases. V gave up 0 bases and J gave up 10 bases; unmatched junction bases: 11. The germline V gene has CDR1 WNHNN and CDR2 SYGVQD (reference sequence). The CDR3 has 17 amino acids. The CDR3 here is CASSESSGTGERSPLHF. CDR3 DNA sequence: TGCGCCAGCAGTGAGTCCTCAGGGACAGGCGAGAGGTCACCCCTCCACTTT.

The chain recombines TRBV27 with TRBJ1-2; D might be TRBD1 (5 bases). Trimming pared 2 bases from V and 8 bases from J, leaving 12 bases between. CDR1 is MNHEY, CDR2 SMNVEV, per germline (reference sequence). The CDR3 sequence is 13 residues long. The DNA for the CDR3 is TGTGCCAGCAGTTTACGGGCAGGGTACGGCTACACCTTC. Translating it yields CASSLRAGYGYTF.

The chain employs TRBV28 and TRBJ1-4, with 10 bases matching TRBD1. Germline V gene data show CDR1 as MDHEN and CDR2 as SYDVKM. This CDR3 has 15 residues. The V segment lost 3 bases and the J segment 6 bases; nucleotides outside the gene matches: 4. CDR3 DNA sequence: TGTGCCAGCAGTTTTCGGACAGGGGGATATGAAAAACTGTTTTTT. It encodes CASSFRTGGYEKLFF.

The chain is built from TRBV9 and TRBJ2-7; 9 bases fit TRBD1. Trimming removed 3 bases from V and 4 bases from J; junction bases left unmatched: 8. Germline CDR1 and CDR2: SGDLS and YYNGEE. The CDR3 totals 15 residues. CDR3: CASSAAGTGFYEQYF. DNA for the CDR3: TGTGCCAGCAGCGCCGCCGGGACAGGGTTTTACGAGCAGTACTTC.

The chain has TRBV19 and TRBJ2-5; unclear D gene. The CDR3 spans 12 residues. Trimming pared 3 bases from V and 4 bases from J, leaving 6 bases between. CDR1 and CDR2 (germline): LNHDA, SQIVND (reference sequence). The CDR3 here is CASSIRGETQYF. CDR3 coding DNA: TGTGCCAGTAGTATTCGAGGAGAGACCCAGTACTTC.

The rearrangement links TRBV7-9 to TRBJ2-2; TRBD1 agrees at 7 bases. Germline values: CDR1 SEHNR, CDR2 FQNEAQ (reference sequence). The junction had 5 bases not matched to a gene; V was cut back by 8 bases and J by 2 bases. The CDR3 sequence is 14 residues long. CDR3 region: CASVGTVNTGELFF. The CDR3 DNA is TGTGCCAGCGTTGGGACAGTAAACACCGGGGAGCTGTTTTTT.

The CDR3 region has the DNA TGTGCCAGCAGCCCCGACAGGGTTCGTGGTCAGCCCCAGCATTTT. Translating it yields CASSPDRVRGQPQHF. This sequence joins TRBV27 and TRBJ1-5; 7 bases match TRBD1. CDR1 is MNHEY, CDR2 SMNVEV, per germline (reference sequence). V trimming: 6 bases; J trimming: 6 bases; junction bases outside the gene matches: 11. This CDR3 spans 15 amino acids.

The CDR3 region has the DNA TGTGCCAGCAGTTACTCGTATCGGACAGCCGACGAGCAGTACTTC. This gives the protein CASSYSYRTADEQYF. The chain joins TRBV6-5 to TRBJ2-7; a possible D gene is TRBD1 (6 bases). The V gene lost 0 bases and the J gene lost 5 bases, with 14 bases spanning the gap. The CDR3 is 15 residues long. Germline-derived CDR1 and CDR2 are MNHEY and SVGAGI.

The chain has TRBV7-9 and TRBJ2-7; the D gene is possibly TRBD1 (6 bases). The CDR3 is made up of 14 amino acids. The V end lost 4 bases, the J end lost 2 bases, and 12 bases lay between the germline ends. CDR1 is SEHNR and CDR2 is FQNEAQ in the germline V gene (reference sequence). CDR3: CASSYGQHAYEQYF. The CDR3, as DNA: TGTGCCAGCAGCTACGGACAGCACGCCTACGAGCAGTACTTC.

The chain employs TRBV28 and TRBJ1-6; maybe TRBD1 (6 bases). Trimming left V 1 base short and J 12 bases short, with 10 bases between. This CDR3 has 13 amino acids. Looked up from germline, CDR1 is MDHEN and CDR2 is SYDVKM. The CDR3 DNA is TGTGCCAGCAGTTTATCGGACAGCGTACCCCTCCACTTT. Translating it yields CASSLSDSVPLHF.

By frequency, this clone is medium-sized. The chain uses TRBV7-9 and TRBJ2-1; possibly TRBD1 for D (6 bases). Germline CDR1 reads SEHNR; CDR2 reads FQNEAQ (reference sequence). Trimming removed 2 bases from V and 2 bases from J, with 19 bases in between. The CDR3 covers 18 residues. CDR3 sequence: CASSLLPWQGITYNEQFF. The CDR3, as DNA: TGTGCCAGCAGCTTACTACCATGGCAGGGGATAACCTACAATGAGCAGTTCTTC.

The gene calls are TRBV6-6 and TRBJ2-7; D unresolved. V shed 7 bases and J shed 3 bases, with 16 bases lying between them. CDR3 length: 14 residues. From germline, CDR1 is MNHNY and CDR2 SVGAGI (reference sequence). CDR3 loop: CASTAESYSYEQYF. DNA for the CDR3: TGTGCCAGCACCGCCGAGAGCTACAGCTACGAGCAGTACTTC.

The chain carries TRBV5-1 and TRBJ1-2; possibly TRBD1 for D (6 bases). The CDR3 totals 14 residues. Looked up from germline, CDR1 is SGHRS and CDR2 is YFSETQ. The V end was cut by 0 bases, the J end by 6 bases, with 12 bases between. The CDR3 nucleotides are TGCGCCAGCAGCTTGGACAGGGTAACTAATGGCTACACCTTC. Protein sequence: CASSLDRVTNGYTF.

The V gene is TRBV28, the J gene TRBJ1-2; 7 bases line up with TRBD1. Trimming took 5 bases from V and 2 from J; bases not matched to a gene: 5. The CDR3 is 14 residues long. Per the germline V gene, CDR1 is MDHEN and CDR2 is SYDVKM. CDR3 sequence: CASSPSDRNYGYTF. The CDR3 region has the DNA TGTGCCAGCAGTCCCTCGGACAGGAACTATGGCTACACCTTC.

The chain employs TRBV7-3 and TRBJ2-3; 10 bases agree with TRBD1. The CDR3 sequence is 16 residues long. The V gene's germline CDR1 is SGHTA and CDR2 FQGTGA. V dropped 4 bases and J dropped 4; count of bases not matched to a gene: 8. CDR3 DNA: TGTGCCAGCAGCTCCCCCGACAGGGGGCTTCCAGATACGCAGTATTTT. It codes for CASSSPDRGLPDTQYF.

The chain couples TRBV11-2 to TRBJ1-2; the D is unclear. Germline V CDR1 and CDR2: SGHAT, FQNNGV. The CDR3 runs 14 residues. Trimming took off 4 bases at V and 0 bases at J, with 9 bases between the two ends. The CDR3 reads CASSSRLSNYGYTF. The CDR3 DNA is TGTGCCAGCAGCTCCCGACTGTCTAACTATGGCTACACCTTC.

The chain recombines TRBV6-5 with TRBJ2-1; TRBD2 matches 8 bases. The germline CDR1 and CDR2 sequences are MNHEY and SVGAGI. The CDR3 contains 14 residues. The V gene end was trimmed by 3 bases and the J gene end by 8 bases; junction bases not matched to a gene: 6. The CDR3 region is CASSYSGGQYEQFF. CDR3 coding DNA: TGTGCCAGCAGTTATTCGGGGGGGCAGTATGAGCAGTTCTTC.

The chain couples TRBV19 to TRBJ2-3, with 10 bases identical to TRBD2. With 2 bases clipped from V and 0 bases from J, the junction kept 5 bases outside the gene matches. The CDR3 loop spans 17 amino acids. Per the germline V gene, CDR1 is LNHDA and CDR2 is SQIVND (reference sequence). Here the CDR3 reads CASSIWLAGGSTDTQYF. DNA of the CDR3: TGTGCCAGTAGTATATGGTTAGCGGGGGGTAGCACAGATACGCAGTATTTT.

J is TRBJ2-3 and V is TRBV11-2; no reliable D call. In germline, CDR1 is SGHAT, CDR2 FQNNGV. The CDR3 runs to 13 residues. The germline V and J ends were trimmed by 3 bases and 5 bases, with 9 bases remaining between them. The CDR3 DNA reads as TGTGCCAGCAGCTTGATACGGGTAGATACGCAGTATTTT. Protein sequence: CASSLIRVDTQYF.

The CDR3 DNA is TGTGCCAGCTCCCCGGGAGGGATTTACGAGCAGTACTTC. It yields the protein CASSPGGIYEQYF. V and J are TRBV18 and TRBJ2-7, with 8 nucleotides matching TRBD2. CDR3 length equals 13 residues. The germline CDR1 and CDR2 sequences are KGHSH and LQKENI. The trim removed 6 bases at V and 4 bases at J, leaving 5 bases unmatched.

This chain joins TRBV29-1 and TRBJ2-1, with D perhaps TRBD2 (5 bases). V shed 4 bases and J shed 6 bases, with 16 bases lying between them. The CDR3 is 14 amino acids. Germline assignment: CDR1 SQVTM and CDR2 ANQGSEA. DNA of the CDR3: TGCAGCGTTGTGGACTCCAAGAGGAGCAATGAGCAGTTCTTC. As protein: CSVVDSKRSNEQFF.

The chain's CDR3 is CASSPRVSTDTQYF. The CDR3 bases are TGTGCCAGCAGCCCGAGGGTTAGCACAGATACGCAGTATTTT. The chain employs TRBV6-5 and TRBJ2-3; possibly TRBD2 for D (5 bases). The CDR3 runs 14 residues. CDR1 is MNHEY, CDR2 SVGAGI, per germline. Trimming stripped 6 bases from V and 0 bases from J, with 10 bases between.

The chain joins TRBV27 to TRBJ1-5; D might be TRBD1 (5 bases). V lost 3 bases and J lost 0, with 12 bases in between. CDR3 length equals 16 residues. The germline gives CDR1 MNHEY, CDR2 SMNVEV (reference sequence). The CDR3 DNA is TGTGCCAGCAGTTTGAGGGGAGGATATAGCAATCAGCCCCAGCATTTT. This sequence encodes CASSLRGGYSNQPQHF.

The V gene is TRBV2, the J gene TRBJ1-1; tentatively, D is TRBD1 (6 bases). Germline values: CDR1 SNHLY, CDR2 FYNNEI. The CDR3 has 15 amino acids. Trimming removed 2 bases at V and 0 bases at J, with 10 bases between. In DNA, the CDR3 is TGTGCCAGCAGTGAACGACAGGTCATGAACACTGAAGCTTTCTTT. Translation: CASSERQVMNTEAFF.